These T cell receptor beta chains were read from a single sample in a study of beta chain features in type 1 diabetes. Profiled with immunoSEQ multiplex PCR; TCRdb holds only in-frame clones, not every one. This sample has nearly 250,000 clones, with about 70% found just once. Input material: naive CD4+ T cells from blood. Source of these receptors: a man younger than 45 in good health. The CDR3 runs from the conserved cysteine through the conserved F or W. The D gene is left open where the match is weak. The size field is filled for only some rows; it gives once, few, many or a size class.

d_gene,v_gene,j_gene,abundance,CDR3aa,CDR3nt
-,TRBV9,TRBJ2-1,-,CASSPWDTLYNEQFF,TGTGCCAGCAGCCCGTGGGATACCCTCTACAATGAGCAGTTCTTC
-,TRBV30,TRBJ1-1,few,CAWMRGANTEAFF,TGTGCCTGGATGCGAGGAGCGAACACTGAAGCTTTCTTT
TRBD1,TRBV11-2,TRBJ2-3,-,CASSFSPRDRVKDTQYF,TGTGCCAGCAGCTTCTCTCCCAGGGACAGGGTAAAAGATACGCAGTATTTT
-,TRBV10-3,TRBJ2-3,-,CAISEGQLSRDTQYF,TGTGCCATCAGTGAGGGACAACTCTCCCGTGATACGCAGTATTTT
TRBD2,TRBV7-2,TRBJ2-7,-,CASSSLAGTSGYYEQYF,TGTGCCAGCAGCTCGTTAGCCGGGACTAGCGGGTATTACGAGCAGTACTTC
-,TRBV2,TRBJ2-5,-,CASTMEETQYF,TGTGCCAGCACGATGGAAGAGACCCAGTACTTC
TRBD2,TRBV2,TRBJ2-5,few,CASSTGEGTQYF,TGTGCCAGCAGCACCGGGGAGGGGACCCAGTACTTC
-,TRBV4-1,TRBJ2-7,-,CASSSGFGDYEQYF,TGCGCCAGCAGCTCCGGCTTCGGGGACTACGAGCAGTACTTC
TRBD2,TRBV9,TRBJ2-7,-,CASSVWTSGRAFHEQYF,TGTGCCAGCAGCGTGTGGACTAGCGGGAGGGCTTTCCACGAGCAGTACTTC
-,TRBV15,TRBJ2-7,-,CATSRKAVRGPYEQYF,TGTGCCACCAGCAGAAAAGCAGTTCGGGGCCCCTACGAGCAGTACTTC
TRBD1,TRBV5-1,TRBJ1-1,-,CASSSGTGYNTEAFF,TGCGCCAGCAGCTCGGGGACAGGGTACAACACTGAAGCTTTCTTT
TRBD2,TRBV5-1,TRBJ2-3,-,CASSLAPSGGTDTQYF,TGCGCCAGCAGCTTGGCCCCTAGCGGGGGCACAGATACGCAGTATTTT
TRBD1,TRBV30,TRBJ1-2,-,CAWDRASWDYGYTF,TGTGCCTGGGACAGGGCTTCCTGGGACTATGGCTACACCTTC
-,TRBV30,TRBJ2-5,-,CAWSLTQETQYF,TGTGCCTGGAGTCTGACGCAAGAGACCCAGTACTTC
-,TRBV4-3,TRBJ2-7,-,CASSPSIGGHYEQYF,TGCGCCAGCAGCCCCTCGATTGGGGGGCACTACGAGCAGTACTTC
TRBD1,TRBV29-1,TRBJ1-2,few,CSVEFLGQGEGYTF,TGCAGCGTTGAATTTCTGGGACAGGGAGAAGGCTACACCTTC
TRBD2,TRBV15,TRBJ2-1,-,CATKLAADYNEQFF,TGTGCCACCAAACTAGCGGCTGATTACAATGAGCAGTTCTTC
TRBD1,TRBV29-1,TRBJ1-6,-,CSVLDRVNSPLHF,TGCAGCGTACTTGACAGGGTGAATTCACCCCTCCACTTT
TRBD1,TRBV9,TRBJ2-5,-,CASSVRTGNRETQYF,TGTGCCAGCAGCGTCAGGACAGGGAACCGAGAGACCCAGTACTTC
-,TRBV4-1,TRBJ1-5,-,CASSQMGFSNQPQHF,TGCGCCAGCAGCCAGATGGGTTTTAGCAATCAGCCCCAGCATTTT
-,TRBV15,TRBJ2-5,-,CATSRDLIGTQYF,TGTGCCACCAGCAGAGATTTGATTGGGACCCAGTACTTC
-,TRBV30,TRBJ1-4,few,CAWRYSATNEKLFF,TGTGCCTGGAGATACAGTGCAACTAATGAAAAACTGTTTTTT
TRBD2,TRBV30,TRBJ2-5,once,CAWTSGAETQYF,TGTGCCTGGACTAGCGGGGCTGAGACCCAGTACTTC
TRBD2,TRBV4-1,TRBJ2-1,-,CASSQEAGLAYHEQFF,TGCGCCAGCAGCCAAGAAGCGGGGTTAGCGTACCATGAGCAGTTCTTC
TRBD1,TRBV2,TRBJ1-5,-,CASSSGQGGQPQHF,TGTGCCAGCAGTTCTGGACAGGGTGGACAGCCCCAGCATTTT
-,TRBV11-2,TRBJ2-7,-,CASSLVDSYEQYF,TGTGCCAGCAGCTTGGTGGACTCCTACGAGCAGTACTTC
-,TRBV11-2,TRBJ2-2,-,CASSLIGELFF,TGTGCCAGCAGCTTGATCGGGGAGCTGTTTTTT
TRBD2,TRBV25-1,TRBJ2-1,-,CASRTSGGHNEQFF,TGTGCCAGCCGCACTAGCGGGGGTCACAATGAGCAGTTCTTC
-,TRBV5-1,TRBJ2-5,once,CASHTPSETQYF,TGCGCCAGCCATACCCCCTCGGAGACCCAGTACTTC
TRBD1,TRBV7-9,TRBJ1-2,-,CASSTDRGYGYTF,TGTGCCAGCAGCACAGACAGGGGCTATGGCTACACCTTC
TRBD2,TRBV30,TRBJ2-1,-,CAWAGTSGGEQFF,TGTGCCTGGGCCGGGACTAGCGGTGGTGAGCAGTTCTTC
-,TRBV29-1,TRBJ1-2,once,CSVEGARGYTF,TGCAGCGTTGAAGGGGCCAGGGGCTACACCTTC
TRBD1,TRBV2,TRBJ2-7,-,CASSAEAGGSYEQYF,TGTGCCAGCAGTGCCGAGGCAGGGGGCTCCTACGAGCAGTACTTC
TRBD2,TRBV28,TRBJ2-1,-,CASSQRLAGDEQFF,TGTGCCAGCAGTCAACGACTAGCGGGAGATGAGCAGTTCTTC
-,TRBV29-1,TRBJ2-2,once,CSVSSPWNTGELFF,TGCAGCGTTTCGTCCCCTTGGAACACCGGGGAGCTGTTTTTT
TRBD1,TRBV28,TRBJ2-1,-,CASSTPGQGEANEQFF,TGTGCCAGCAGTACCCCTGGACAGGGGGAGGCCAATGAGCAGTTCTTC
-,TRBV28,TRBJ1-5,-,CASRGSGNQPQHF,TGTGCCAGCAGGGGTAGCGGCAATCAGCCCCAGCATTTT
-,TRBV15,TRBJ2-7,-,CATSWGTGKPYEQYF,TGTGCCACCAGCTGGGGCACGGGCAAGCCCTACGAGCAGTACTTC
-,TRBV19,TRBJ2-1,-,CASSTQGGEQFF,TGTGCCAGTAGTACACAGGGAGGCGAGCAGTTCTTC
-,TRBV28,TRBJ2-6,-,CASNTGPAGGANVLTF,TGTGCCAGCAATACAGGTCCTGCCGGCGGGGCCAACGTCCTGACTTTC
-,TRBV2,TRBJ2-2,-,CASSENESGELFF,TGTGCCAGCAGTGAAAACGAAAGCGGGGAGCTGTTTTTT
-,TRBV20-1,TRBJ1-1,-,CSATGNTEAFF,TGCAGTGCCACAGGGAACACTGAAGCTTTCTTT